The clone carrying this TCR beta chain was observed a handful of times. Exposed volunteers were people who met a COVID-19 case within 2 weeks before study entry. Original data processing: Reference gene primer amplification gave nucleated cell count estimates. Method: immunoSEQ multiplex PCR; TCRdb's copy keeps in-frame clones and lacks some. The V and J calls and clone size are taken from that table; D and trimming were inferred from the DNA. The sample contains fewer than 250,000 clones, 83% of which appear only once. CDR1 SGHDT and CDR2 YYEEEE come from the germline V gene. J gave up 8 bases and V 1 base, and 12 bases lay outside the gene matches. The CDR3 runs to 16 residues. The data are from a study of blood T cell repertoires in COVID-19. Study background: Samples taken during acute and convalescent COVID-19 were collected in the United States, Italy and Spain. Nucleic acid was either cDNA or gDNA, and it came from T cells, B-cell-depleted T cells, or PBMCs.

The sample was PBMCs or T cells enriched from blood (not recorded which). The chain has TRBV5-6 and TRBJ2-3; 8 bases match TRBD1. The TCR originated in a woman aged 40 to 50 who had been exposed to COVID-19. The CDR3, as DNA: TGTGCCAGCAGCTTGATGTCGGGCAGGGACAGGAGTACGCAGTATTTT. Protein product: CASSLMSGRDRSTQYF.